These 8 T cell receptor beta chains originate from one sample sequenced in a study of T-cell memory formation after mild COVID-19. TCRdb passed the 5' RACE reads through MiXCR, listing each CDR3 protein once. The sample comprises roughly 580,000 distinct CDR3 sequences, 15% to 20% of which are singletons, and 12% rests with the top ten. The sequenced sample consisted of PBMCs or a T cell subset sorted from them (not recorded which). These receptors originate from an adult woman who had mild COVID-19 (a few samples of this study predate the infection). Cell type and time point are not known.

The genes are TRBV24-1 and TRBJ1-2, with no clear D. CDR1 is KGHDR and CDR2 is SFDVKD in the germline V gene. CDR3 size: 14 residues. Trimming left V 4 bases short and J 2 bases short, with 10 bases between. The CDR3, as DNA: TGTGCCACCAGTGAACCCACGGAAAACTATGGCTACACCTTC. Residues: CATSEPTENYGYTF.

This clonotype appeared once. The gene calls are TRBV7-3 and TRBJ1-2, with D tentatively TRBD1 (5 bases). CDR1 SGHTA and CDR2 FQGTGA come from the germline V gene. Trimming took 4 bases from V and 2 from J, leaving 11 bases between them. This CDR3 has 14 residues. The CDR3 sequence: CASSSRRGNYGYTF. The CDR3 DNA sequence: TGTGCCAGCAGCTCCCGACGGGGGAACTATGGCTACACCTTC.

The CDR3 reads CASSSEGNQPQHF. DNA for the CDR3: TGCGCCAGCAGCTCGGAGGGCAATCAGCCCCAGCATTTT. V and J are TRBV5-1 and TRBJ1-5; no reliable D call. V lost 3 bases to trimming and J lost 2 bases, with 6 bases between them. The CDR3 runs to 13 residues. The germline gives CDR1 SGHRS, CDR2 YFSETQ.

The genes are TRBV14 and TRBJ2-5, with TRBD2 identical over 7 bases. Germline CDR1 reads SGHDN; CDR2 reads FVKESK. The V segment lost 0 bases and the J segment 5 bases; nucleotides outside the gene matches: 15. The CDR3 runs to 18 residues. CDR3 protein: CASSQEGKTSRRIETQYF. CDR3 bases: TGTGCCAGCAGCCAAGAGGGCAAGACTAGCAGGCGTATTGAGACCCAGTACTTC.

This clonotype was counted a few times. The genes are TRBV10-3 and TRBJ1-2; D may be TRBD1 (5 bases). V lost 2 bases and J 8 bases, leaving 15 bases between the germline ends. Germline CDR1 reads ENHRY; CDR2 reads SYGVKD. The CDR3 sequence is 14 residues long. The CDR3 DNA reads as TGTGCCATCAGTGAGGACAGCATCTGGGGAGGCTACACCTTC. It encodes CAISEDSIWGGYTF.

The rearrangement joins TRBV2 to TRBJ2-5; unclear D gene. Trimming stripped 5 bases from V and 7 bases from J, with 14 bases between. The CDR3 contains 13 residues. The germline V gene has CDR1 SNHLY and CDR2 FYNNEI. DNA of the CDR3: TGTGCCAGCAGTCCCGACCGTGACGGGACCCAGTACTTC. Translating it yields CASSPDRDGTQYF. The full variable domain, completed using reference TRBV2 and TRBJ2-5, is EPEVTQTPSHQVTQMGQEVILRCVPISNHLYFYWYRQILGQKVEFLVSFYNNEISEKSEIFDDQFSVERPDGSNFTLKIRSTKLEDSAMYFCASSPDRDGTQYFGPGTRLLVL.

V and J are TRBV5-1 and TRBJ2-7; D is uncertain. The germline gives CDR1 SGHRS, CDR2 YFSETQ. CDR3 length: 17 amino acids. Trimming took 4 bases from V and 0 from J, leaving 20 bases between them. DNA for the CDR3: TGCGCCAGCAGCCCAGACCCATCGGGCCCTAGCTCCTACGAGCAGTACTTC. Its translation: CASSPDPSGPSSYEQYF.

The V gene is TRBV7-9, the J gene TRBJ2-7; D unresolved. V was cut by 5 bases and J by 0 bases, with 14 bases left in between. CDR1 SEHNR and CDR2 FQNEAQ come from the germline V gene (reference sequence). The CDR3 sequence is 15 residues long. The CDR3 sequence is CASSPPESHSYEQYF. In nucleotides, the CDR3 is TGTGCCAGCAGCCCCCCTGAGAGTCACTCCTACGAGCAGTACTTC.